This TCR beta chain was observed in a study of human CD8 memory T cell subsets. Study-wide results and limits: Only T cell receptor beta chains were sequenced in this study. Stem-like memory T cells matched precursor exhausted T cells in high diversity, which effector memory cells lacked.

TCR beta libraries were made by UMI-labeled 5' RACE. With the 5' RACE reads reprocessed, TCRdb shows one record per CDR3 protein and no DNA. The sample holds about 18,000 distinct CDR3 sequences. The CDR3 totals 13 residues. CDR1 is SQVTM, CDR2 ANQGSEA, per germline. RNA originated from duplicate vials containing approximately 150,000 sorted CD8+ T cells per subset. In regard to this clonotype: What it recognizes is unknown.

The receptor was isolated from a human donor in good health. The source material was CD8+ T cells from PBMCs. The chain employs TRBV29-1 and TRBJ1-3; TCRdb designates TRBD1, a call that cannot be tested without DNA. Here the CDR3 reads CSAYRGSGNTIYF.